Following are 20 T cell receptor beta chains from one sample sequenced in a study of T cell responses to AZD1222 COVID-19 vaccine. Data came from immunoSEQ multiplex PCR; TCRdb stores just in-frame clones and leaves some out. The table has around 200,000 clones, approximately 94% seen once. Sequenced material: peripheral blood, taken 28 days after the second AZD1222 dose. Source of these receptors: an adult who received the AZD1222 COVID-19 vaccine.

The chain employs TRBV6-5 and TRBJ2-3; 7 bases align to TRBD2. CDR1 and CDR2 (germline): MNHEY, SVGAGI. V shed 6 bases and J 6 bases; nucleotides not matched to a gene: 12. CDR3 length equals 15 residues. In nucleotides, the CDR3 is TGTGCCAGCAGAGACGGGGGGTCCCTAGGGGATACGCAGTATTTT. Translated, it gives CASRDGGSLGDTQYF.

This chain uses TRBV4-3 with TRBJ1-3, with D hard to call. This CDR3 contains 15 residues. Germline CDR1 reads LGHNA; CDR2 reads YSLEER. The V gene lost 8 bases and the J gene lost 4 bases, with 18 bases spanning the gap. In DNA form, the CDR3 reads TGCGCCAGCCGACTGCTCCCCTCGCCCGGAAACACCATATATTTT. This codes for CASRLLPSPGNTIYF.

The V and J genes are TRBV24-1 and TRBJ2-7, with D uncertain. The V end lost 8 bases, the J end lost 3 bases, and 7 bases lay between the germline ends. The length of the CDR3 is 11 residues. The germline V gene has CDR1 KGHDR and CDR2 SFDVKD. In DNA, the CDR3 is TGTGCCACCACCTTCCTCTACGAGCAGTACTTC. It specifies CATTFLYEQYF.

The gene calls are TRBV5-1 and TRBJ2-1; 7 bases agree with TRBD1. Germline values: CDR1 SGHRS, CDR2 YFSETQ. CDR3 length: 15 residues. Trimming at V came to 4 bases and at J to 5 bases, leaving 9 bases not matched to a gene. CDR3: CASSRNGQANNEQFF. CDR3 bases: TGCGCCAGCAGCCGAAACGGACAGGCCAACAATGAGCAGTTCTTC. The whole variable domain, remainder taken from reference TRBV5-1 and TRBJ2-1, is KAGVTQTPRYLIKTRGQQVTLSCSPISGHRSVSWYQQTPGQGLQFLFEYFSETQRNKGNFPGRFSGRQFSNSRSEMNVSTLELGDSALYLCASSRNGQANNEQFFGPGTRLTVL.

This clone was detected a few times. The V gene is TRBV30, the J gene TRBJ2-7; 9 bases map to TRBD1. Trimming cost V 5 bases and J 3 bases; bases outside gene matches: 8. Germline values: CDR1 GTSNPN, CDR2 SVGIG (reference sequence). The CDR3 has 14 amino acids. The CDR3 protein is CAWSTGTGNYEQYF. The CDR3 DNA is TGTGCCTGGTCTACCGGGACAGGGAACTACGAGCAGTACTTC. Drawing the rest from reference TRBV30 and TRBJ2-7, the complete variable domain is SQTIHQWPATLVQPVGSPLSLECTVEGTSNPNLYWYRQAAGRGLQLLFYSVGIGQISSEVPQNLSASRPQDRQFILSSKKLLLSDSGFYLCAWSTGTGNYEQYFGPGTRLTVT.

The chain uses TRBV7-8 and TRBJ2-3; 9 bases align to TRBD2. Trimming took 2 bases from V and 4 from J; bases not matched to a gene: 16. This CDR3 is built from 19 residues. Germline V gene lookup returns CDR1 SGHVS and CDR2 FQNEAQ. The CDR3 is CASSLLSSGRGRAADTQYF. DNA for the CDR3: TGTGCCAGCAGCTTACTGTCTTCGGGTCGCGGGAGGGCGGCAGATACGCAGTATTTT. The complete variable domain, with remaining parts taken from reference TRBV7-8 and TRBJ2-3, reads GAGVSQSPRYKVAKRGQDVALRCDPISGHVSLFWYQQALGQGPEFLTYFQNEAQLDKSGLPSDRFFAERPEGSVSTLKIQRTQQEDSAVYLCASSLLSSGRGRAADTQYFGPGTRLTVL.

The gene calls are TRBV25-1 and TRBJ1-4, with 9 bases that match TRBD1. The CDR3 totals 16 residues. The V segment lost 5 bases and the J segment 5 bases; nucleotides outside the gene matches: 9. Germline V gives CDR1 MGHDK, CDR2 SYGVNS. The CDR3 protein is CASSPLGTGPNEKLFF. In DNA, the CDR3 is TGTGCCAGCAGTCCCCTAGGGACAGGGCCCAATGAAAAACTGTTTTTT.

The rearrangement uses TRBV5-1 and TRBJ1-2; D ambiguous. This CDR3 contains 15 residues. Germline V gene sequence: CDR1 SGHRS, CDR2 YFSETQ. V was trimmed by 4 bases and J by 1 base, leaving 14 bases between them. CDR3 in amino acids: CASSTGIVGNYGYTF. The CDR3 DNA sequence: TGCGCCAGCAGCACCGGAATTGTGGGTAACTATGGCTACACCTTC.

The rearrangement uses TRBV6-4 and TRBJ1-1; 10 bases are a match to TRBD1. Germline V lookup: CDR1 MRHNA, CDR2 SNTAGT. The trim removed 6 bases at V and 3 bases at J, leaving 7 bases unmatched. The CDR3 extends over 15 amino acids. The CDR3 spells CASSHTGTGDTEAFF. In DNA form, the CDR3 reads TGTGCCAGCAGCCATACCGGGACAGGGGACACTGAAGCTTTCTTT.

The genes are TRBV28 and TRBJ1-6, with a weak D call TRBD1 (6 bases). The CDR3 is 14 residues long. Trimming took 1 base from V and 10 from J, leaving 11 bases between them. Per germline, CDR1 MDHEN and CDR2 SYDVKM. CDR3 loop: CASSLSGAMSPLHF. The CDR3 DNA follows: TGTGCCAGCAGTTTATCGGGGGCTATGTCACCCCTCCACTTT. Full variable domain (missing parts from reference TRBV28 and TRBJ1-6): DVKVTQSSRYLVKRTGEKVFLECVQDMDHENMFWYRQDPGLGLRLIYFSYDVKMKEKGDIPEGYSVSREKKERFSLILESASTNQTSMYLCASSLSGAMSPLHFGNGTRLTVT.

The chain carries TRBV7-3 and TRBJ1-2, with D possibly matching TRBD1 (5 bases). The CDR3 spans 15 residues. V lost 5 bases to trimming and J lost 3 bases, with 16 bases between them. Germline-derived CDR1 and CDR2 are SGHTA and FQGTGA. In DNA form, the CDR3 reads TGTGCCAGCAGCCCTGACAGCCCTTGGGACTATGGCTACACCTTC. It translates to CASSPDSPWDYGYTF.

The CDR3 region is CASSLGSTNEKLFF. CDR3 in DNA: TGTGCCAGCAGCTTAGGGTCAACTAATGAAAAACTGTTTTTT. This chain connects TRBV7-6 to TRBJ1-4, with no clear D. The V end was cut by 1 base, the J end by 0 bases, with 3 bases between. Per the germline V gene, CDR1 is SGHVS and CDR2 is FNYEAQ. This CDR3 spans 14 amino acids.

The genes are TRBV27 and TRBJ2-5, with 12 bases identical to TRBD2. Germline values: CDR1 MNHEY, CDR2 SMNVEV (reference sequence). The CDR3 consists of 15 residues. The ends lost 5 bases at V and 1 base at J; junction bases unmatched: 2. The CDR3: CASSQLAGGQETQYF. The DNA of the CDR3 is TGTGCCAGCAGTCAACTAGCGGGAGGCCAAGAGACCCAGTACTTC.

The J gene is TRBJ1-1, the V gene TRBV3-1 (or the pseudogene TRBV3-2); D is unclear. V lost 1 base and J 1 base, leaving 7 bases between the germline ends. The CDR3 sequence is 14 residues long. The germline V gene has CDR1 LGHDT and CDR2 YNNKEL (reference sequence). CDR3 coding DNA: TGTGCCAGCAGCCAAGTAGGCGCGAACACTGAAGCTTTCTTT. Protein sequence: CASSQVGANTEAFF.

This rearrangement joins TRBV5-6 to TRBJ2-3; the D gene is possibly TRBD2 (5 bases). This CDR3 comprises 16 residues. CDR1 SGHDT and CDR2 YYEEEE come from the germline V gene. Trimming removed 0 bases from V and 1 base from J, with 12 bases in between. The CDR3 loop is CASSLDRQRGTDTQYF. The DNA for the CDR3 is TGTGCCAGCAGCTTGGATCGTCAGAGGGGCACAGATACGCAGTATTTT.

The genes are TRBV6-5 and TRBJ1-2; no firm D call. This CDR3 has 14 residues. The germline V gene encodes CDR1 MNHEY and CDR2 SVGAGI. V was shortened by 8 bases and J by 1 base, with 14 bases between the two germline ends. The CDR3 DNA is TGTGCCAGCTCGTCGGTTGGGGTTAACTATGGCTACACCTTC. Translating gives CASSSVGVNYGYTF.

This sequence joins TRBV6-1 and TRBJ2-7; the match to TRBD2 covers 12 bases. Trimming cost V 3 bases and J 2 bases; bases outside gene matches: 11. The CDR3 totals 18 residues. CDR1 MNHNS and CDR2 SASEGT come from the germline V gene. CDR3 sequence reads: CASSESGTSGPEPYEQYF. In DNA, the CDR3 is TGTGCCAGCAGTGAGTCCGGGACTAGCGGGCCGGAGCCCTACGAGCAGTACTTC.

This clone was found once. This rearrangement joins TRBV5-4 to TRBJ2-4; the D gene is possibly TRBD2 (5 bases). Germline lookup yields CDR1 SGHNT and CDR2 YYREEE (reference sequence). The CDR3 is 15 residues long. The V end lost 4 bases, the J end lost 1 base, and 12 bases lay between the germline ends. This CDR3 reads CASSPAVGAKNIQYF. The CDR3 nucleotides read TGTGCCAGCAGCCCAGCGGTGGGTGCCAAAAACATTCAGTACTTC.

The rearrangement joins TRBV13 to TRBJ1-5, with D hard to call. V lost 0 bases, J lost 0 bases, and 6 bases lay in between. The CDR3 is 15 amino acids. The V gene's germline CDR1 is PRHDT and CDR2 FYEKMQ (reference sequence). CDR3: CASSLGGYSNQPQHF. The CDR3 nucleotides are TGTGCCAGCAGCTTAGGGGGTTATAGCAATCAGCCCCAGCATTTT.

The CDR3 DNA reads TGTGCCAGCAGCTATAGCGGGGGAGTTCCGGAGACCCAGTACTTC. Amino acids: CASSYSGGVPETQYF. The V gene is TRBV9, the J gene TRBJ2-5; 9 nucleotides line up with TRBD2. The CDR3 loop spans 15 amino acids. Per germline, CDR1 SGDLS and CDR2 YYNGEE. The V segment lost 4 bases and the J segment 5 bases; nucleotides outside the gene matches: 9.